A single sample is the source of the 2 T cell receptor beta chains below, sequenced in a study of CD8+ T cells in alopecia areata. RNA was extracted and reverse transcribed into cDNA as the sequencing template. The data were produced by immunoSEQ multiplex PCR, yet TCRdb's version contains in-frame clones alone and is incomplete. The sample gives approximately 170,000 clones, about 60% of which show up once; approximately 15% is in the top ten. Regarding treatment: oral pan-JAK inhibitor, 5-10 mg twice daily. Material: CD4+ T cells sorted from blood, obtained at week 24, from a patient treated with tofacitinib. The receptors were sampled from a human donor with alopecia areata.

The rearrangement joins TRBV5-1 to TRBJ2-2; D uncertain. This CDR3 spans 14 amino acids. Between the trimmed V and J ends, which lost 6 bases and 0 bases, there was a span of 9 bases. CDR1 is SGHRS and CDR2 is YFSETQ in the germline V gene. Here the CDR3 DNA reads TGCGCCAGCAAGTTTATTACGAACACCGGGGAGCTGTTTTTT. Protein product: CASKFITNTGELFF.

The gene calls are TRBV2 and TRBJ2-7, with D tentatively TRBD1 (5 bases). Between the trimmed V and J ends, which lost 4 bases and 0 bases, there was a span of 13 bases. The CDR3 is 15 amino acids. Germline V gene lookup returns CDR1 SNHLY and CDR2 FYNNEI. The CDR3 DNA reads as TGTGCCAGCAGTGTAGGGGCAGACCTCTCCTACGAGCAGTACTTC. Its protein is CASSVGADLSYEQYF.